The clone carrying this TCR beta chain was seen many times. Every patient was untreated before thyroid surgery. This sample is drawn from a study of metastatic and nonmetastatic thyroid tumors. TCRdb re-called clones via MiXCR from the PCR reads. This sample carries approximately 38,000 clones, about a sixth of them seen once, and the ten largest clones take 3.5% to 4%. The receptor was isolated from a female donor with papillary thyroid cancer or a benign thyroid nodule (not recorded which). Some clones in this sample may be carry-over from other donors' samples. Sequenced material: blood.

CDR3 amino acids: CSAREGTGENEKLFF. For the CDR3, the DNA is TGCAGTGCTAGAGAGGGGACAGGCGAAAATGAAAAACTGTTTTTT. V usage is TRBV20-1 and J usage is TRBJ1-4, with 8 bases fitting TRBD1. Germline CDR1 reads DFQATT; CDR2 reads SNEGSKA (reference sequence). Germline trimming cut 0 bases from V and 5 bases from J; bases unmatched to any gene: 5. The CDR3 has 15 residues.